The 6 T cell receptor beta chains in this list originate from one sample, sequenced in a study of blood T cell repertoires in COVID-19. Assay: immunoSEQ multiplex PCR; the TCRdb copy retains only in-frame clones and omits some. The sample yields 75,000 to 80,000 clones, 88% seen once. Specimen: peripheral blood. These receptors were taken from a human donor in a cohort sampled during active COVID-19.

The chain carries TRBV29-1 and TRBJ2-7; possibly TRBD1 for D (6 bases). The CDR3 length is 11 residues. V lost 7 bases, J lost 2 bases, and 9 bases lay in between. Germline-derived CDR1 and CDR2 are SQVTM and ANQGSEA. CDR3 protein: CSGGQPYEQYF. In nucleotides, the CDR3 is TGCAGCGGTGGACAGCCCTACGAGCAGTACTTC.

In DNA form, the CDR3 reads TGCGCCAGCAGCGAACAGGGGGCGCGTGGAGCGGAAAAACTGTTTTTT. Protein sequence: CASSEQGARGAEKLFF. The rearrangement uses TRBV5-1 and TRBJ1-4, with 9 bases identical to TRBD1. Germline-derived CDR1 and CDR2 are SGHRS and YFSETQ. V shed 4 bases, J shed 8 bases, and the junction held 12 bases outside the gene matches. The CDR3 has 16 amino acids.

J is TRBJ2-6 and V is TRBV7-2; a possible D gene is TRBD1 (6 bases). The CDR3 extends over 16 amino acids. Germline CDR1 and CDR2: SGHTA and FQGNSA. Trimming took 5 bases from V and 1 from J, leaving 12 bases between them. Here the CDR3 reads CASSQGWGSGANVLTF. In DNA, the CDR3 is TGTGCCAGCAGCCAGGGGTGGGGTTCTGGGGCCAACGTCCTGACTTTC. The full variable domain, with the rest looked up from reference TRBV7-2 and TRBJ2-6, is GAGVSQSPSNKVTEKGKDVELRCDPISGHTALYWYRQSLGQGLEFLIYFQGNSAPDKSGLPSDRFSAERTGGSVSTLTIQRTQQEDSAVYLCASSQGWGSGANVLTFGAGSRLTVL.

This chain joins TRBV3-1 (or the pseudogene TRBV3-2) and TRBJ1-2; TRBD1 agrees at 7 bases. CDR1 and CDR2 (germline): LGHDT, YNNKEL (reference sequence). Trimming cost V 7 bases and J 8 bases; bases outside gene matches: 10. The CDR3 length is 13 residues. In DNA, the CDR3 is TGTGCCAGCAAAACACAGGGGATTGGGGGCTACACCTTC. This gives the protein CASKTQGIGGYTF.

The chain has TRBV9 and TRBJ1-2; 7 bases agree with TRBD1. The junction had 12 bases not matched to a gene; V was cut back by 3 bases and J by 7 bases. Germline loops: CDR1 SGDLS, CDR2 YYNGEE. The CDR3 contains 15 residues. CDR3 sequence: CASSAYVAGGGGYTF. In DNA, the CDR3 is TGTGCCAGCAGCGCCTATGTCGCAGGGGGAGGTGGCTACACCTTC.

The chain employs TRBV7-8 and TRBJ1-6; TRBD1 might be the D (6 bases). Trimming removed 5 bases at V and 10 bases at J, with 9 bases between. Germline-derived CDR1 and CDR2 are SGHVS and FQNEAQ. This CDR3 contains 12 residues. The CDR3 coding sequence is TGTGCCAGCAGCAGGGGGGGGTCACCCCTCCACTTT. Translation: CASSRGGSPLHF.